Sequencing of this TCR beta chain was carried out in a study of T cell changes during pregnancy in multiple sclerosis. Germline V gene lookup returns CDR1 SGDLS and CDR2 YYNGEE. This CDR3 has 16 amino acids. Trimming cost V 0 bases and J 6 bases; bases outside gene matches: 7. TCRdb's copy holds only in-frame clones and misses some; the assay was immunoSEQ multiplex PCR. The table shows about 68,000 clones, with 91% occurring only once. Specimen: peripheral blood, collected in the second trimester of pregnancy. The chain links TRBV9 to TRBJ2-2, with 8 bases aligning to TRBD2. The sequence came from a female donor with multiple sclerosis, enrolled in a pregnancy study. CDR3 DNA: TGTGCCAGCAGCGTAGGAGGACGGGGGGGCTCCGGGGAGCTGTTTTTT. It specifies CASSVGGRGGSGELFF. Based on the CDR3 plus reference TRBV9 and TRBJ2-2, the full variable domain is DSGVTQTPKHLITATGQRVTLRCSPRSGDLSVYWYQQSLDQGLQFLIQYYNGEERAKGNILERFSAQQFPDLHSELNLSSLELGDSALYFCASSVGGRGGSGELFFGEGSRLTVL.